This T cell receptor (beta chain) appears in the sequencing data of a study of spatial heterogeneity in lung cancer. Across the whole study: Consistently, beta-chain sequences turned up in larger numbers than alpha-chain sequences did.

On each TCR cDNA molecule, a unique molecular identifier was present. TCRdb re-called the 5' RACE reads through MiXCR, storing one row per CDR3 protein. The data show some 47,000 distinct CDR3 sequences, with 7.6% seen just once and approximately 13% held by the top ten. V gave up 3 bases and J gave up 4 bases; unmatched junction bases: 3. The CDR3 contains 14 residues. Germline lookup yields CDR1 GTSNPN and CDR2 SVGIG (reference sequence). Findings and caveats of the study: Ubiquitous expanded tumor TCRs were seen in blood more at resection than at follow-up.

The sample's time point: sample taken at primary tumor resection. Without sorting, whole RNA was sequenced from tumor, nontumor lung or frozen PBMC. Samples were obtained from 70 or so donors, all untreated early-stage non-small cell lung cancer patients. This clonotype was detected only a few times. The antigen remains unidentified. J is TRBJ2-2 and V is TRBV30; 9 positions match TRBD1. The material sequenced was PBMCs, taken at surgery. The TCR originated in a female donor with early-stage non-small cell lung cancer. The DNA of the CDR3 is TGTGCCTGGAGGGGACAGGGAGTCACCGGGGAGCTGTTTTTT. The encoded protein is CAWRGQGVTGELFF.